What follows are 20 T cell receptor beta chains derived from one specimen sequenced in a study of blood T cell repertoires in COVID-19. Clones were sequenced by immunoSEQ multiplex PCR, and TCRdb holds only the in-frame ones, with some missing. The repertoire includes some 220,000 clones, 84% of them detected once, and 15% to 20% sits in the top ten. The sequenced material came from peripheral blood. The receptors derive from a woman older than 75 with active or convalescent COVID-19.

This clone was seen once. This sequence joins TRBV7-9 and TRBJ2-1; TRBD2 agrees at 14 bases. The V segment lost 2 bases and the J segment 9 bases; nucleotides outside the gene matches: 15. The germline V gene encodes CDR1 SEHNR and CDR2 FQNEAQ (reference sequence). CDR3 length equals 19 residues. This CDR3 is CASSLPGTSGRGGGGEQFF. The CDR3 bases are TGTGCCAGCAGCTTACCGGGGACTAGCGGGAGAGGTGGAGGAGGTGAGCAGTTCTTC. Based on the CDR3 plus reference TRBV7-9 and TRBJ2-1, the full variable domain is DTGVSQNPRHKITKRGQNVTFRCDPISEHNRLYWYRQTLGQGPEFLTYFQNEAQLEKSRLLSDRFSAERPKGSFSTLEIQRTEQGDSAMYLCASSLPGTSGRGGGGEQFFGPGTRLTVL.

The CDR3 region is CASSADPSASYEQYF. The CDR3 DNA sequence: TGCGCCAGCAGCGCAGATCCTAGCGCTTCCTACGAGCAGTACTTC. The chain joins TRBV5-1 to TRBJ2-7; weak D call: TRBD2 (6 bases). V was cut by 4 bases and J by 1 base, with 15 bases left in between. The CDR3 totals 15 residues. CDR1 and CDR2 (germline): SGHRS, YFSETQ.

The rearrangement joins TRBV5-1 to TRBJ2-5, with D maybe TRBD1 (6 bases). CDR1 is SGHRS, CDR2 YFSETQ, per germline. This CDR3 is 13 amino acids long. V lost 3 bases and J lost 7, with 13 bases in between. This chain's CDR3 is CASSSAGETTQYF. For the CDR3, the DNA is TGCGCCAGCAGCTCGGCAGGGGAGACGACCCAGTACTTC.

The chain employs TRBV6-5 and TRBJ1-1; maybe TRBD1 (6 bases). Trimming cost V 9 bases and J 0 bases, with 14 bases left between them. Germline V gene lookup returns CDR1 MNHEY and CDR2 SVGAGI. CDR3 size: 14 residues. The CDR3 protein is CASGLQGMNTEAFF. The CDR3 nucleotides are TGTGCCAGTGGACTCCAGGGGATGAACACTGAAGCTTTCTTT.

This clone occurred a few times. This chain uses TRBV9 with TRBJ2-3, with 7 bases that match TRBD2. CDR1 is SGDLS and CDR2 is YYNGEE in the germline V gene. The CDR3 is made up of 15 amino acids. V lost 6 bases to trimming and J lost 1 base; unmatched junction nucleotides: 8. In DNA, the CDR3 is TGTGCCAGCACCCTCAGCGGGGTGGGCACAGATACGCAGTATTTT. Protein sequence: CASTLSGVGTDTQYF.

As to this clone: One end of the junction fails to match germline, which may point to a read error. V is TRBV7-7 and J is TRBJ2-3, with 8 nucleotides matching TRBD1. The CDR3 totals 13 residues. Per the germline V gene, CDR1 is SSHAT and CDR2 is FNYEAQ (reference sequence). The CDR3 bases are TGTGCTAGCAGCTTAGAATCCCGGGACAGGCTCTATTTT. This codes for CASSLESRDRLYF.

The chain joins TRBV28 to TRBJ2-3; 9 nucleotides agree with TRBD2. The ends lost 6 bases at V and 4 bases at J; junction bases unmatched: 5. Germline V gene data show CDR1 as MDHEN and CDR2 as SYDVKM. The CDR3 runs to 14 residues. The CDR3 bases are TGTGCCAGCAGGGGCGGGGGGGCCGCAGATACGCAGTATTTT. Its protein product is CASRGGGAADTQYF.

A word on this clone: One junction end does not reproduce the germline sequence, and a read error may be involved. This chain uses TRBV5-4 with TRBJ2-3, with 11 bases lining up with TRBD1. Germline values: CDR1 SGHNT, CDR2 YYREEE (reference sequence). The CDR3 is 15 amino acids. The CDR3 here is CTSTPRDRGSDTQYF. The DNA of the CDR3 is TGTACCAGCACCCCCCGGGACAGGGGGTCAGATACGCAGTATTTT.

The V gene is TRBV5-6, the J gene TRBJ2-3; no clear D gene. V was pared by 2 bases and J by 0 bases, with 7 bases between. The CDR3 covers 14 residues. Germline lookup yields CDR1 SGHDT and CDR2 YYEEEE. The CDR3 protein is CASSFSPSTDTQYF. Here the CDR3 DNA reads TGTGCCAGCAGCTTCTCTCCTAGCACAGATACGCAGTATTTT.

This chain uses TRBV28 with TRBJ1-1; D not resolved. Germline V gene sequence: CDR1 MDHEN, CDR2 SYDVKM. V lost 6 bases and J lost 1, with 6 bases in between. This CDR3 region has 12 residues. The chain's CDR3 is CASRLQNTEAFF. The CDR3, as DNA: TGTGCCAGCAGACTACAGAACACTGAAGCTTTCTTT.

This CDR3 is CASSFRREDTQYF. CDR3 in DNA: TGTGCCAGCAGCTTTCGCAGGGAAGATACGCAGTATTTT. The chain uses TRBV7-9 and TRBJ2-3, with a possible D match to TRBD1 (5 bases). This CDR3 has 13 amino acids. Trimming took 3 bases from V and 5 from J, leaving 9 bases between them. The germline V gene has CDR1 SEHNR and CDR2 FQNEAQ (reference sequence).

The genes are TRBV2 and TRBJ2-5, with D perhaps TRBD2 (5 bases). The V end was cut by 6 bases, the J end by 5 bases, with 13 bases between. The germline CDR1 and CDR2 sequences are SNHLY and FYNNEI. The CDR3 contains 13 residues. CDR3 nucleotides: TGTGCCAGCAGGAGGGCCCTTGGTGAGACCCAGTACTTC. It specifies CASRRALGETQYF.

V and J are TRBV29-1 and TRBJ2-7; D perhaps matches TRBD2 (5 bases). Trimming pared 5 bases from V and 5 bases from J, leaving 19 bases between. The CDR3 extends over 14 amino acids. Germline V CDR1 and CDR2: SQVTM, ANQGSEA. CDR3 DNA sequence: TGCAGCGTTCCCACCTCCTCGGGGAGAGACGAGCAGTACTTC. This codes for CSVPTSSGRDEQYF.

This chain joins TRBV11-3 and TRBJ2-5; 12 bases match TRBD2. Germline trimming cut 4 bases from V and 0 bases from J; bases unmatched to any gene: 6. The germline V gene encodes CDR1 SGHNT and CDR2 YENEEA. This CDR3 is built from 17 residues. The CDR3 region has the DNA TGTGCCAGCAGCTCGGGGACTAGCGGGCAGTACCAAGAGACCCAGTACTTC. It is translated as CASSSGTSGQYQETQYF.

This chain links TRBV6-2 or TRBV6-3 with TRBJ1-2, with no clear D. The CDR3 extends over 13 amino acids. V was pared by 4 bases and J by 4 bases, with 10 bases between. From germline, CDR1 is MNHEY and CDR2 SVGEGT. CDR3 nucleotide sequence: TGTGCCAGCAGTTTAACAGTCTTCTATGGCTACACCTTC. Its translation is CASSLTVFYGYTF.

The chain's CDR3 is CSVNRQGANYGYTF. In DNA form, the CDR3 reads TGCAGCGTAAACAGACAGGGTGCAAACTATGGCTACACCTTC. V usage is TRBV29-1 and J usage is TRBJ1-2, with 7 bases identical to TRBD1. The V gene end was trimmed by 6 bases and the J gene end by 2 bases; junction bases not matched to a gene: 9. The CDR3 has 14 residues. Germline V lookup: CDR1 SQVTM, CDR2 ANQGSEA.

The chain recombines TRBV28 with TRBJ2-1, with D possibly TRBD1 on 6 matching bases. From germline, CDR1 is MDHEN and CDR2 SYDVKM. The V end lost 2 bases, the J end lost 9 bases, and 20 bases lay between the germline ends. The CDR3 has 16 residues. DNA of the CDR3: TGTGCCAGCAGTTTAGCAGGTCAGGGGTCCCGAGGTGAGCAGTTCTTC. Translation gives CASSLAGQGSRGEQFF.

The gene calls are TRBV6-5 and TRBJ2-3; 9 bases map to TRBD2. Germline V gene lookup returns CDR1 MNHEY and CDR2 SVGAGI. The CDR3 is 14 amino acids. J lost 4 bases, V lost 4 bases, and 3 bases had no gene match. The CDR3 reads CASSSAGGPDTQYF. Written as DNA, the CDR3 is TGTGCCAGCAGTTCGGCGGGAGGGCCAGATACGCAGTATTTT.

The chain is built from TRBV19 and TRBJ1-1, with TRBD1 identical over 9 bases. The CDR3 runs to 16 residues. V gave up 4 bases and J gave up 3 bases; unmatched junction bases: 9. Germline V CDR1 and CDR2: LNHDA, SQIVND (reference sequence). In DNA form, the CDR3 reads TGTGCCAGTAGTACCCAACAGGGGGCCTGGGACACTGAAGCTTTCTTT. Translated: CASSTQQGAWDTEAFF.

This chain joins TRBV7-2 and TRBJ1-2, with TRBD1 as a possible D gene (6 bases). Germline assignment: CDR1 SGHTA and CDR2 FQGNSA. This CDR3 is built from 12 residues. V gave up 5 bases and J gave up 5 bases, with 9 bases separating them. The DNA for the CDR3 is TGTGCCAGCAGCCCACAGGGATATGGCTACACCTTC. Translation: CASSPQGYGYTF.